This entry lists 6 T cell receptor beta chains sequenced from one sample in a study of CD8 T cells in Susac syndrome. When the RNA was reverse transcribed, random hexamers were used with an input of about 0.5 to 1 ug. Using its own MiXCR run on the immunoSEQ multiplex PCR reads, TCRdb lists one record per CDR3 protein. The table records more than 150,000 distinct CDR3 sequences, 95% of them present only once. Sequenced sample: CD8+ T cells from PBMCs. These receptors all stem from a human donor with Susac syndrome.

In this sample, this clonotype turned up once. The rearrangement links TRBV3-1 to TRBJ2-7; tentative D call: TRBD1 (6 bases). Germline CDR1 and CDR2: LGHDT and YNNKEL (reference sequence). Trimming took 6 bases from V and 2 from J, leaving 11 bases between them. This CDR3 is 13 amino acids long. The CDR3, as DNA: TGTGCCAGCAGTCCGGACAGTCCCTACGAGCAGTACTTC. It specifies CASSPDSPYEQYF.

This chain links TRBV4-1 with TRBJ2-1, with unresolved D. This CDR3 has 15 residues. CDR1 and CDR2 (germline): MGHRA, YSYEKL. Deletions cut 1 base from V and 4 bases from J, with 11 bases between. DNA of the CDR3: TGCGCCAGCAGCCAAGCGCCAGCCCCATACAATGAGCAGTTCTTC. Translation gives CASSQAPAPYNEQFF.

The rearrangement links TRBV6-5 to TRBJ2-1, with TRBD1 as a possible D gene (5 bases). The V gene's germline CDR1 is MNHEY and CDR2 SVGAGI. The CDR3 length is 13 residues. Trimming pared 4 bases from V and 9 bases from J, leaving 13 bases between. The CDR3 coding sequence is TGTGCCAGCAGTTTGTTGACAGTCGGTGAGCAGTTCTTC. Amino acid sequence: CASSLLTVGEQFF.

V gene TRBV12-3 or TRBV12-4 combines with J gene TRBJ2-1; D may be TRBD1 (5 bases). Trimming cost V 6 bases and J 3 bases, with 9 bases left between them. This CDR3 is built from 13 residues. The CDR3 DNA is TGTGCCAGCAGCCCGGACATCTACAATGAGCAGTTCTTC. Protein: CASSPDIYNEQFF.

The table lists this clonotype with a few counts. The chain carries TRBV6-5 and TRBJ1-1; TRBD1 is a possible D gene (6 bases). Germline V CDR1 and CDR2: MNHEY, SVGAGI. The CDR3 runs to 15 residues. V lost 0 bases, J lost 0 bases, and 8 bases lay in between. CDR3: CASSYSRGMNTEAFF. CDR3 in DNA: TGTGCCAGCAGTTACTCGAGGGGGATGAACACTGAAGCTTTCTTT.

The genes are TRBV19 and TRBJ1-5; the match to TRBD1 covers 8 bases. Germline assignment: CDR1 LNHDA and CDR2 SQIVND (reference sequence). V shed 7 bases and J 0 bases; nucleotides not matched to a gene: 11. CDR3 length: 17 residues. CDR3 sequence: CASTPAGGGDSNQPQHF. The CDR3 DNA is TGTGCCAGTACCCCGGCAGGGGGCGGGGATAGCAATCAGCCCCAGCATTTT.